Listed here is a single TCR beta chain. Antigen unknown. This table comes from immunoSEQ multiplex PCR, and its TCRdb copy is limited to in-frame clones, with some not included. The repertoire has roughly 80,000 clones, 82% of them found once; the top ten carry around 2.8%. The V segment lost 2 bases and the J segment 8 bases; nucleotides outside the gene matches: 9. The CDR3 contains 18 residues. Germline V lookup: CDR1 MNHEY, CDR2 SMNVEV (reference sequence). This sample is drawn from a study of T cell responses to AZD1222 COVID-19 vaccine. Study-wide results and limits: It should be noted that donors were predominantly white British and more often female, and clonal diversity was possibly underestimated.

The chain joins TRBV27 to TRBJ2-1, with 16 bases lining up with TRBD2. The sequencing here drew on peripheral blood, taken on day 0 of AZD1222 vaccination. The source of this sequence is an adult in good health. CDR3 coding DNA: TGTGCCAGCAGTTTAATGCCAGGGACTAGCGGGGGGGTATATGAGCAGTTCTTC. Translating it yields CASSLMPGTSGGVYEQFF.